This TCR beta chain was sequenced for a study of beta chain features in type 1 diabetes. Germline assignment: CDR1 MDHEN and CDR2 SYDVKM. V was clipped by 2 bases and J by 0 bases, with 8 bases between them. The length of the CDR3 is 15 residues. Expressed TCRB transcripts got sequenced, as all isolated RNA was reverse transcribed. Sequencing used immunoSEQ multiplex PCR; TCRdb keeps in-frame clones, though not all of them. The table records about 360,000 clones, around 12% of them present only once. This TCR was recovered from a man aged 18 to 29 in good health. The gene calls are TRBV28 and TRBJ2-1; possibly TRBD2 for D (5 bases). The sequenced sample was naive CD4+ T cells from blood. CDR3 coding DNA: TGTGCCAGCAGTTTAATGGGGAGCTCCTACAATGAGCAGTTCTTC. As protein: CASSLMGSSYNEQFF.